Below, one TCR beta chain is given with its context. Its antigen is as yet unknown. Profiling relied on immunoSEQ multiplex PCR, and the TCRdb table lists in-frame clones only, not all of them. The data contain 55,000 to 90,000 clones, approximately 85% of them singletons. CDR1 is LGHNA and CDR2 is YSLEER in the germline V gene. With 0 bases removed from V and 7 bases from J, the gap between germline ends came to 9 bases. The CDR3 consists of 13 residues. This entry comes from a study of T cell responses to AZD1222 COVID-19 vaccine. Study findings and constraints: Spike as a whole was targeted by vaccine-associated CD4 TCRs, dominant at 160-218 and 743-854. No day 14 peak samples; only post-peak repertoires were characterized. It should be noted that donors were predominantly white British and more often female, and clonal diversity was possibly underestimated. Spike-specific TCR breadth and depth rose after two AZD1222 doses.

This chain uses TRBV4-3 with TRBJ1-2; D not resolved. This TCR derives from an adult in good health. The material sequenced was peripheral blood, taken on day 0 of AZD1222 vaccination. CDR3 nucleotides: TGCGCCAGCAGCCAAGACAGGTTCGCTGGCTACACCTTC. Protein: CASSQDRFAGYTF.